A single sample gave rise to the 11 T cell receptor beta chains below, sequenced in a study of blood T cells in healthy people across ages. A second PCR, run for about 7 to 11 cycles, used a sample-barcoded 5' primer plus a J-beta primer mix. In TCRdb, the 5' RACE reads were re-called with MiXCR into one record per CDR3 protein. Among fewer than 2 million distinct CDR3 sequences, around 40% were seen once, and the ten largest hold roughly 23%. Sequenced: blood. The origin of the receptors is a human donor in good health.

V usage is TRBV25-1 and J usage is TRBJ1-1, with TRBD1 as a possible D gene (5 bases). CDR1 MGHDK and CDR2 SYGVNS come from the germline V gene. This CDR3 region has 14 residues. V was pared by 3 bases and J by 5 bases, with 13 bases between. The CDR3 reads CASSEGPGGTEAFF. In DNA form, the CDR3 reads TGTGCCAGCAGTGAGGGCCCCGGGGGAACTGAAGCTTTCTTT.

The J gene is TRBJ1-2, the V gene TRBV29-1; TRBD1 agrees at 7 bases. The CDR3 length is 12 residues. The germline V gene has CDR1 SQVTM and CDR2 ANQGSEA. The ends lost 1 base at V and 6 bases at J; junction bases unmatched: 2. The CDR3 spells CSVEAGGHGYTF. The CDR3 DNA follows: TGCAGCGTTGAAGCAGGGGGACATGGCTACACCTTC.

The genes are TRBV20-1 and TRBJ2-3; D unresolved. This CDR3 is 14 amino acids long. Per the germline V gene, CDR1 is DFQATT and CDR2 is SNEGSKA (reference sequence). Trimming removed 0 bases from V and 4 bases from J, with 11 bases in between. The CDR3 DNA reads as TGCAGTGCTAGAGATCCGACCGGCCCAGATACGCAGTATTTT. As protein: CSARDPTGPDTQYF.

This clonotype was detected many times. CDR3 amino acids: CASTSDRGNEQFF. The CDR3 DNA reads as TGTGCCAGCACCTCGGACAGGGGCAATGAGCAGTTCTTC. V and J are TRBV27 and TRBJ2-1, with TRBD1 matching 9 bases. This CDR3 contains 13 residues. Germline V gives CDR1 MNHEY, CDR2 SMNVEV (reference sequence). The V segment lost 7 bases and the J segment 6 bases; nucleotides outside the gene matches: 4.

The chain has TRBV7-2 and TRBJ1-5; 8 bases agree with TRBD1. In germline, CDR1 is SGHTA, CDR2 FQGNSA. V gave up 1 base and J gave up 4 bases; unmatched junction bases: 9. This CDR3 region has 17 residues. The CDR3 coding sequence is TGTGCCAGCAGCTTAGAAGACAGGGGTGTTGGAAATCAGCCCCAGCATTTT. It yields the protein CASSLEDRGVGNQPQHF. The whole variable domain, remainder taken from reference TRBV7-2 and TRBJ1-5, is GAGVSQSPSNKVTEKGKDVELRCDPISGHTALYWYRQSLGQGLEFLIYFQGNSAPDKSGLPSDRFSAERTGGSVSTLTIQRTQQEDSAVYLCASSLEDRGVGNQPQHFGDGTRLSIL.

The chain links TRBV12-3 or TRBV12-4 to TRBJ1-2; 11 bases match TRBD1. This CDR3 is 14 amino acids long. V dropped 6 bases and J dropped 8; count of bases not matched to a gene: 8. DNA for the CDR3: TGTGCCAGCAGCCGTGGACAGGGGGCGCCGGGCTACACCTTC. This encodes CASSRGQGAPGYTF.

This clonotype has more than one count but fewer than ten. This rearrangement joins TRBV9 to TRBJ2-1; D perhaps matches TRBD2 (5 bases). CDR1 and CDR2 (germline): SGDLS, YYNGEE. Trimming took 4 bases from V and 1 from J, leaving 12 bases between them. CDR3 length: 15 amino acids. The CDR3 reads CASSPRGLSYNEQFF. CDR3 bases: TGTGCCAGCAGCCCCCGGGGTCTTTCCTACAATGAGCAGTTCTTC.

The CDR3 loop is CSARGGRTAPGEQYF. The CDR3 nucleotides are TGCAGTGCTAGAGGTGGGAGGACCGCGCCGGGGGAGCAGTACTTC. The genes are TRBV20-1 and TRBJ2-1, with a tentative D call TRBD2 (6 bases). Matching the DNA end better, TRBJ2-7 makes the J call doubtful. This CDR3 region has 15 residues. CDR1 is DFQATT, CDR2 SNEGSKA, per germline (reference sequence).

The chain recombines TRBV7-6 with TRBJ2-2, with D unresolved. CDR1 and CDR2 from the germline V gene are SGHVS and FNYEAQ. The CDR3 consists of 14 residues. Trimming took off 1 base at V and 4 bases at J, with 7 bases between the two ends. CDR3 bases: TGTGCCAGCAGCTTAGATCCCAGCACCGGGGAGCTGTTTTTT. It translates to CASSLDPSTGELFF.

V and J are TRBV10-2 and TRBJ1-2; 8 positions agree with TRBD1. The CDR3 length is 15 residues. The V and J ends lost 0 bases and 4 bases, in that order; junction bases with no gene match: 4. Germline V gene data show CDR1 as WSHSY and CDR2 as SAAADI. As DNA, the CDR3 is TGCGCCAGCAGTGAGTCGGGACAGGCACCCTATGGCTACACCTTC. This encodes CASSESGQAPYGYTF.

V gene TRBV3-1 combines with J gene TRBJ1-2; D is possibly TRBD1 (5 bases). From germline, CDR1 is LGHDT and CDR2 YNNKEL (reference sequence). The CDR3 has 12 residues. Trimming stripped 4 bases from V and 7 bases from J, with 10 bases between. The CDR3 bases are TGTGCCAGCAGCCGTGCAGGGTTTGGCTACACCTTC. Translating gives CASSRAGFGYTF.